These T cell receptor beta chains were read from a single sample in a study of blood T cell repertoires in COVID-19. The method was immunoSEQ multiplex PCR; TCRdb's version includes in-frame clones alone and lacks a portion of them. This repertoire shows fewer than 350,000 clones, 70% to 90% found once; its top ten account for approximately 4.4%. Material: PBMCs or T cells enriched from blood (not recorded which). These receptors came from a woman in her 40s with acute COVID-19. The CDR3 runs from the conserved cysteine through the conserved F or W. Fields, in order: clone size, D gene, V gene, J gene, CDR3 DNA, CDR3 protein. A D gene is named only where the DNA matches it firmly. For some rows the clone size is stated as once, few or many, or as a class when expanded; others skip it.

clone_size: -
d_call: -
v_call: TRBV4-2
j_call: TRBJ2-1
cdr3_nt: TGTGCCAGCAGCGAACGGGACACCGGTCGTGAGCAGTTCTTC
cdr3_aa: CASSERDTGREQFF

clone_size: -
d_call: -
v_call: TRBV2
j_call: TRBJ2-3
cdr3_nt: TGTGCCAGCGGGGCAGGGCGCACAGATACGCAGTATTTT
cdr3_aa: CASGAGRTDTQYF

clone_size: -
d_call: TRBD1
v_call: TRBV7-2
j_call: TRBJ1-2
cdr3_nt: TGTGCCAGCAGCTTAGAGACAGGGGTCGATGGCTACACCTTC
cdr3_aa: CASSLETGVDGYTF

clone_size: -
d_call: TRBD1
v_call: TRBV28
j_call: TRBJ1-1
cdr3_nt: TGTGCCAGCAGTTTGCCCGACAGGGTGAACACTGAAGCTTTCTTT
cdr3_aa: CASSLPDRVNTEAFF

clone_size: -
d_call: TRBD2
v_call: TRBV7-9
j_call: TRBJ2-1
cdr3_nt: TGTGCCAGCAGCATGACTAGCGGGAGCTACAATGAGCAGTTCTTC
cdr3_aa: CASSMTSGSYNEQFF

clone_size: -
d_call: -
v_call: TRBV7-2
j_call: TRBJ1-3
cdr3_nt: TGTGCCAGCAGCTTAGGTATCCGGGATTCTGGAAACACCATATATTTT
cdr3_aa: CASSLGIRDSGNTIYF

clone_size: -
d_call: TRBD1
v_call: TRBV27
j_call: TRBJ1-2
cdr3_nt: TGTGCCAGCAGTTTAAACGAGAACAGGGGCCTCGTAAGTGGCTACACCTTC
cdr3_aa: CASSLNENRGLVSGYTF

clone_size: -
d_call: -
v_call: TRBV10-3
j_call: TRBJ1-4
cdr3_nt: TGTGCCATCAGTGTCGTACACCGTGCAACTAATGAAAAACTGTTTTTT
cdr3_aa: CAISVVHRATNEKLFF

clone_size: -
d_call: TRBD1
v_call: TRBV28
j_call: TRBJ1-1
cdr3_nt: TGTGCCAGCAGAAGACAGGGTAAGGGTTTGCAAGCTTTCTTT
cdr3_aa: CASRRQGKGLQAFF

clone_size: once
d_call: -
v_call: TRBV7-8
j_call: TRBJ1-1
cdr3_nt: TGTGCCAGCAGCCCATGGGAGGGTTTGAACACTGAAGCTTTCTTT
cdr3_aa: CASSPWEGLNTEAFF

clone_size: -
d_call: -
v_call: TRBV4-1
j_call: TRBJ1-1
cdr3_nt: TGCGCCAGCAGCCGGCAACAGGGGAACACTGAAGCTTTCTTT
cdr3_aa: CASSRQQGNTEAFF

clone_size: -
d_call: TRBD2
v_call: TRBV5-6
j_call: TRBJ2-2
cdr3_nt: TGTGCCAGCAGCTCCGGACTAGCGGGATACACCGGGGAGCTGTTTTTT
cdr3_aa: CASSSGLAGYTGELFF

clone_size: -
d_call: -
v_call: TRBV7-2
j_call: TRBJ1-2
cdr3_nt: TGTGCCAGCAGCTCCGAAGGGGTTCTTAACTATGGCTACACCTTC
cdr3_aa: CASSSEGVLNYGYTF

clone_size: few
d_call: -
v_call: TRBV21-1
j_call: TRBJ1-2
cdr3_nt: TGTGCCAGCAGGAACAGGGGGCATGTCTGTTATAACTATGGCTACACCTTC
cdr3_aa: CASRNRGHVCYNYGYTF

clone_size: -
d_call: -
v_call: TRBV3-1/TRBV3-2
j_call: TRBJ1-6
cdr3_nt: TGTGCCAGCAGCACAACCAGGAATTCACCCCTCCACTTT
cdr3_aa: CASSTTRNSPLHF

clone_size: -
d_call: -
v_call: TRBV19
j_call: TRBJ2-1
cdr3_nt: TGTGCCAGTAGTATCGGAGGGCCTATTAACAATGAGCAGTTCTTC
cdr3_aa: CASSIGGPINNEQFF

clone_size: -
d_call: -
v_call: TRBV11-2
j_call: TRBJ1-2
cdr3_nt: TGTGCCAGCAGTCGTTACAGTTCGTTGATCTATGGCTACACCTTC
cdr3_aa: CASSRYSSLIYGYTF

clone_size: -
d_call: -
v_call: TRBV4-3
j_call: TRBJ1-1
cdr3_nt: TGCGCCAGCACCGGGACACTGAACACTGAAGCTTTCTTT
cdr3_aa: CASTGTLNTEAFF

clone_size: -
d_call: -
v_call: TRBV15
j_call: TRBJ2-3
cdr3_nt: TGTGCCACCAGCAGAGATCCGCAGAGCACAGATACGCAGTATTTT
cdr3_aa: CATSRDPQSTDTQYF

clone_size: -
d_call: TRBD1
v_call: TRBV5-1
j_call: TRBJ2-6
cdr3_nt: TGCGCCAGCAGCCTGGCCCCAGGGGGCTCTGGGGCCAACGTCCTGACTTTC
cdr3_aa: CASSLAPGGSGANVLTF

clone_size: -
d_call: -
v_call: TRBV3-1/TRBV3-2
j_call: TRBJ2-7
cdr3_nt: TGTGCCAGCAGCCAAACACGGGACGAGCAGTACTTC
cdr3_aa: CASSQTRDEQYF

clone_size: -
d_call: -
v_call: TRBV9
j_call: TRBJ2-3
cdr3_nt: TGTGCCAGCAGCGACCAAAATGCGGGTGTGAAGTATTTT
cdr3_aa: CASSDQNAGVKYF

clone_size: -
d_call: TRBD2
v_call: TRBV7-6
j_call: TRBJ2-3
cdr3_nt: TGTGCCAGCAGCTTAGTGCGGGGGAATCTTAGCACAGATACGCAGTATTTT
cdr3_aa: CASSLVRGNLSTDTQYF

clone_size: -
d_call: -
v_call: TRBV4-1
j_call: TRBJ2-1
cdr3_nt: TGCGCCAGCAGCCAAGTCTTGGGCTTTATCAAACAGAAGGTCAATGAGCAGTTCTTC
cdr3_aa: CASSQVLGFIKQKVNEQFF

clone_size: -
d_call: -
v_call: TRBV4-2
j_call: TRBJ2-2
cdr3_nt: TGTGCCAGCAGCCAAGATCTGCCGGGACAAAAAGATCCACGGACCGGGGAGCTGTTTTTT
cdr3_aa: CASSQDLPGQKDPRTGELFF

clone_size: -
d_call: TRBD1
v_call: TRBV28
j_call: TRBJ1-3
cdr3_nt: TGTGCCAGCAGCTTACAGGGGAGTACTGGAAACACCATATATTTT
cdr3_aa: CASSLQGSTGNTIYF

clone_size: -
d_call: -
v_call: TRBV15
j_call: TRBJ1-1
cdr3_nt: TGTGCCACCAGCAGAGATAATGGGGGCCGAACAGGTGAAGCTTTCTTT
cdr3_aa: CATSRDNGGRTGEAFF

clone_size: -
d_call: -
v_call: TRBV27
j_call: TRBJ2-5
cdr3_nt: TGTGCCAGCAGTACCCGTAGAGGCCGTACTGAACAAGAGACCCAGTACTTC
cdr3_aa: CASSTRRGRTEQETQYF

clone_size: -
d_call: TRBD1
v_call: TRBV7-2
j_call: TRBJ2-7
cdr3_nt: TGTGCCAGCAGTAAAGGACAGGGAAGGTACTCTTACGAGCAGTACTTC
cdr3_aa: CASSKGQGRYSYEQYF

clone_size: -
d_call: -
v_call: TRBV6-2/TRBV6-3
j_call: TRBJ1-1
cdr3_nt: TGTGCCAGCAGTACGAACAGGAGGAACACTGAAGCTTTCTTT
cdr3_aa: CASSTNRRNTEAFF

clone_size: -
d_call: TRBD2
v_call: TRBV23-1
j_call: TRBJ2-7
cdr3_nt: TGCGCCAGCAGTCAACCCGGGGGGATACCCTACGAGCAGTACTTC
cdr3_aa: CASSQPGGIPYEQYF

clone_size: -
d_call: TRBD1
v_call: TRBV7-2
j_call: TRBJ2-7
cdr3_nt: TGTGCCAGCAGCTTAGCGCGGAATAAGGGACAGGGCTCCTACGAGCAGTACTTC
cdr3_aa: CASSLARNKGQGSYEQYF

clone_size: -
d_call: TRBD1
v_call: TRBV5-5
j_call: TRBJ2-7
cdr3_nt: TGTGCCAGCAGCTTGGAACCCCTCTATCGACAGGGATCTTACGAGCAGTACTTC
cdr3_aa: CASSLEPLYRQGSYEQYF

clone_size: -
d_call: TRBD2
v_call: TRBV27
j_call: TRBJ2-1
cdr3_nt: TGTGCCAGCAGTTTTTCCCCTAGCGGGCCTCCCTACAATGAGCAGTTCTTC
cdr3_aa: CASSFSPSGPPYNEQFF

clone_size: once
d_call: -
v_call: TRBV20-1
j_call: TRBJ2-1
cdr3_nt: TGCAGTGTCGCCCTGGTAGTCGGGTTCTTC
cdr3_aa: CSVALVVGFF

clone_size: -
d_call: -
v_call: TRBV6-5
j_call: TRBJ1-3
cdr3_nt: TGTGCCAGCAGTTATCCACAGGGATACGGAAACACCATATATTTT
cdr3_aa: CASSYPQGYGNTIYF

clone_size: -
d_call: TRBD1
v_call: TRBV5-1
j_call: TRBJ1-1
cdr3_nt: TGCGCCAGCAGCCTGAGGGTCACAGGGGTATTCGGCACTGAAGCTTTCTTT
cdr3_aa: CASSLRVTGVFGTEAFF

clone_size: once
d_call: -
v_call: TRBV7-8
j_call: TRBJ1-3
cdr3_nt: TGTGCCAGCAGCTTACAGGGGTCCTCTGGAAACACCATATATTTT
cdr3_aa: CASSLQGSSGNTIYF